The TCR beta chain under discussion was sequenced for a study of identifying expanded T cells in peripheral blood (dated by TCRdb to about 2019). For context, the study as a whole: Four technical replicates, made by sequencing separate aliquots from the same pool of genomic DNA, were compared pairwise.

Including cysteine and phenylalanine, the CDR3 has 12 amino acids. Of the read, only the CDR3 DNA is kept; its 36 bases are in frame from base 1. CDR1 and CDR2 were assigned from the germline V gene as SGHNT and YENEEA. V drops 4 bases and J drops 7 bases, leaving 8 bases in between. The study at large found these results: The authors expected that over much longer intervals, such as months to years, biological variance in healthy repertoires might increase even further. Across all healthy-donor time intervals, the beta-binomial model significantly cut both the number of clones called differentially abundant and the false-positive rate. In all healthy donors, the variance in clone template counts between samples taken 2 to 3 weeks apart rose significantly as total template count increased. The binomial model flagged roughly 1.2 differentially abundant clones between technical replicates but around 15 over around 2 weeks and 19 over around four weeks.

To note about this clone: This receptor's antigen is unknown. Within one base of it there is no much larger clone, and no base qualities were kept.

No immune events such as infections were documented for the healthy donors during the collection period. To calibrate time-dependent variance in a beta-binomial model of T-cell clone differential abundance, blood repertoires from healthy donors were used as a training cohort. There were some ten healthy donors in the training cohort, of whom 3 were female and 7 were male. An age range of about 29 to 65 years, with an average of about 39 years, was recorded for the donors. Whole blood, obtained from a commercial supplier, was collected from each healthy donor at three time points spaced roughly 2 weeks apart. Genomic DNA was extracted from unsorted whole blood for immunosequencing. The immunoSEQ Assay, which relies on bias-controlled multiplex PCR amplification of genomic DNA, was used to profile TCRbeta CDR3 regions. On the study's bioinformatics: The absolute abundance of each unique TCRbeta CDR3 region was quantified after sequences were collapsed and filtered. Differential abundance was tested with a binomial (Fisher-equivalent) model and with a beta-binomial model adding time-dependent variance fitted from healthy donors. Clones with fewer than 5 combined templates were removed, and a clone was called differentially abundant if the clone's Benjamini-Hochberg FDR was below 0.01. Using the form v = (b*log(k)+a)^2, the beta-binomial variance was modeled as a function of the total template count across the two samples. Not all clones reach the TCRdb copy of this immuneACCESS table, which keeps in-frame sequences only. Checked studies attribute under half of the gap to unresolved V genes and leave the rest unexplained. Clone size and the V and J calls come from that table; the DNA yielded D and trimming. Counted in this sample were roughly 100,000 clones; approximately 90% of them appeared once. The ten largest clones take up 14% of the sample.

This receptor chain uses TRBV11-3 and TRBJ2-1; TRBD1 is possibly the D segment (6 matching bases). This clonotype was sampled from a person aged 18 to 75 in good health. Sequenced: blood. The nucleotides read TGTGCCAGCAGCTCCGGGACAAATGAGCAGTTCTTC. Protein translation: CASSSGTNEQFF.